This TCR beta chain was identified in a study of OX40 agonist ivuxolimab in advanced cancers. About the study as a whole: Ivuxolimab was a fully human IgG2 agonistic monoclonal antibody targeting the costimulatory receptor OX40 (CD134). The point of sequencing TCRbeta in the periphery was to test whether ivuxolimab changed TCR sequence diversity and drove clonal T-cell expansion. Among the approximately 50 dose-escalation patients, some 19 had hepatocellular carcinoma, 15 or so melanoma, 9 renal cell carcinoma and 9 head and neck cancer. Partial responses occurred in three dose-escalation patients, of whom one had hepatocellular carcinoma and two had cutaneous melanoma. Intravenous ivuxolimab was administered to patients every 2 weeks at six dose levels: 0.01, 0.1, 0.3, 1.5, 3 and 10 mg/kg. Patients were allowed to have had prior anti-PD-1, anti-PD-L1 or anti-CTLA-4 therapy, and about 40% of the dose-escalation patients had been treated with checkpoint inhibitors. The paper covers the monotherapy dose-escalation part of the phase I ivuxolimab trial, which included N ≈ 50 patients. The dose-escalation cohort was about 83% male with a mean age of around 62 years, ranging from 23 to 79. Broader findings and caveats from the paper: In the 0.1-3.0 mg/kg groups, partial responders were among the patients with the lowest normalized peripheral clonal expansion, particularly in CD8+ T cells. The antigen specificity of the clonally expanded peripheral T cells was not determined. On average, CD8+ T cells showed more expanded clones than CD4+ T cells after ivuxolimab. Low levels of normalized T-cell clonal expansion were also shown by some nonresponding patients. At doses from 0.1 to 3.0 mg/kg, clonal expansion was seen in both CD4+ and CD8+ blood T cells between baseline and week 6.

For sequencing of the TCRbeta CDR3 region, genomic DNA was extracted from the sorted cells. The immunoSEQ Assay was used for sequencing of TCRbeta CDR3 regions. TCRdb took over this immuneACCESS table, retaining in-frame rearrangements with V and J assigned. Such tables are incomplete; in checked studies, under half of the missing clones stem from an unresolved V gene, and the remainder is unexplained. The table for this sample lists under 50,000 clones; roughly 85% of them were counted only once. In total, the top ten clones hold less than 3.5% of the sample. V trim: 0 bases; J trim: 5 bases; unmatched bases: 6. CDR1 and CDR2 are drawn from the germline V gene: SGHDN, FVKESK. The CDR3 runs 16 amino acids, cysteine and phenylalanine included. Only the CDR3 part of the read is kept: 48 bases, read in frame from the first base. Patients with a history of autoimmune disease or receiving systemic immunosuppression were excluded from the trial. Peripheral blood for TCR sequencing was collected from all dose cohorts at baseline, on cycle 4 day 1, and on cycle 7 day 1. Samples were obtained from an open-label, multicenter, first-in-human phase I dose-escalation trial of ivuxolimab. The trial enrolled adults with locally advanced or metastatic head and neck squamous cell, hepatocellular, melanoma or renal cell carcinoma. Before TCR sequencing, CD4+ and CD8+ T cells were separately sorted from peripheral blood.

As regards this clone: It lacks a known antigen. Within one base of it there is no much larger clone, and no base qualities were kept.

This material consisted of CD4+ or CD8+ T cells sorted from blood, taken in a trial of the OX40 agonist ivuxolimab. The receptor comes from an adult with an advanced solid tumor such as melanoma, head and neck, liver or kidney cancer. The chain employs TRBV14 and TRBJ2-7; 11 central bases correspond to TRBD1. The DNA is as follows: TGTGCCAGCAGCCAAGATTGGACAGGGGGCATCCACGAGCAGTACTTC. Its product reads: CASSQDWTGGIHEQYF.